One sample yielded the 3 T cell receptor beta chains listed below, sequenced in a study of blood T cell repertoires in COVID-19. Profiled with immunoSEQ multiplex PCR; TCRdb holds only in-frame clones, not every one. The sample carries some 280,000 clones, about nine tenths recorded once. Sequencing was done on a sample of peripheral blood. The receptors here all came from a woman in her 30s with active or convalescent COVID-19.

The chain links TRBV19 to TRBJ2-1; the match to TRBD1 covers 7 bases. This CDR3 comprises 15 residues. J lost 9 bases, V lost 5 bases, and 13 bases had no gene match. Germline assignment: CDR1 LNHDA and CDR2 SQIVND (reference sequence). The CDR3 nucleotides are TGTGCCAGTAGTCTCCGGGACAGCCCAGGTGGTGAGCAGTTCTTC. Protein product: CASSLRDSPGGEQFF.

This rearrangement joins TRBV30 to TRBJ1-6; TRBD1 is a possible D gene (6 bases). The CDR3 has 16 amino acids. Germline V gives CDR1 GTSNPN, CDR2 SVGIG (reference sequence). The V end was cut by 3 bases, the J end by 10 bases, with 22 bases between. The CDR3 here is CAWSHVDGGAGSPLHF. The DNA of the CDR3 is TGTGCCTGGAGCCACGTAGATGGGGGCGCTGGGTCACCCCTCCACTTT.

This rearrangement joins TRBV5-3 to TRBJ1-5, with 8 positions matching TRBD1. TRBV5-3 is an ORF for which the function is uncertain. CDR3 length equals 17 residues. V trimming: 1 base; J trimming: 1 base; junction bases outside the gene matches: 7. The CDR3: CARSLQGQVRSNQPQHF. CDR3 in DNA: TGTGCCAGAAGCTTGCAGGGACAGGTTAGAAGCAATCAGCCCCAGCATTTT.